The 28 T cell receptor beta chains reported below all come from one sample, sequenced in a study of cytotoxic CD8 clonotypes in ibrutinib-treated CLL. The protocol was immunoSEQ multiplex PCR, while the TCRdb copy is restricted to in-frame clones and leaves out a portion. The data show around 310,000 clones, with roughly 79% seen just once and over 5% held by the top ten. Sample: PBMCs, taken before ibrutinib treatment. These receptor sequences come from a human donor with chronic lymphocytic leukemia.

Only one count was recorded for this clone. This chain connects TRBV6-5 to TRBJ2-3; TRBD2 matches at 9 bases. With V trimmed by 8 bases and J by 2 bases, 5 bases remained unmatched. Germline CDR1 is MNHEY and CDR2 is SVGAGI. CDR3 length: 14 amino acids. The CDR3 loop reads CASSGGRATDTQYF. For the CDR3, the DNA is TGTGCCAGCTCTGGCGGGAGGGCCACAGATACGCAGTATTTT.

V usage is TRBV13 and J usage is TRBJ1-3; 9 bases align to TRBD1. With V trimmed by 4 bases and J by 4 bases, 8 bases remained unmatched. Per the germline V gene, CDR1 is PRHDT and CDR2 is FYEKMQ (reference sequence). CDR3 size: 16 residues. CDR3 loop: CASSSTTGGEGNTIYF. In nucleotides, the CDR3 is TGTGCCAGCAGCTCGACTACAGGGGGCGAAGGAAACACCATATATTTT.

The chain is built from TRBV7-9 and TRBJ2-2, with 7 bases identical to TRBD1. V was clipped by 5 bases and J by 5 bases; unmatched bases: 14. Germline CDR1 SEHNR, CDR2 FQNEAQ (reference sequence). The CDR3 is 17 residues long. CDR3 sequence reads: CASSVKAGGDITGELFF. The CDR3 DNA is TGTGCCAGCAGCGTCAAAGCAGGGGGTGATATTACCGGGGAGCTGTTTTTT. The whole variable domain, remainder taken from reference TRBV7-9 and TRBJ2-2, is DTGVSQNPRHKITKRGQNVTFRCDPISEHNRLYWYRQTLGQGPEFLTYFQNEAQLEKSRLLSDRFSAERPKGSFSTLEIQRTEQGDSAMYLCASSVKAGGDITGELFFGEGSRLTVL.

The chain couples TRBV18 to TRBJ2-7, with D perhaps matching TRBD1 (5 bases). V dropped 6 bases and J dropped 2 bases, with 14 bases sitting between them. There are 14 residues in the CDR3. Germline V lookup: CDR1 KGHSH, CDR2 LQKENI. Here the CDR3 DNA reads TGTGCCAGCTCGACCAGGGTCCAGACCTACGAGCAGTACTTC. Translating it yields CASSTRVQTYEQYF.

The rearrangement uses TRBV5-6 and TRBJ2-7; D gene uncertain. Per germline, CDR1 SGHDT and CDR2 YYEEEE. CDR3 size: 15 residues. Trimming pared 4 bases from V and 0 bases from J, leaving 14 bases between. The chain's CDR3 is CASSPPRRYSYEQYF. The CDR3 nucleotides are TGTGCCAGCAGCCCCCCACGGCGGTACTCCTACGAGCAGTACTTC.

V usage is TRBV7-8 and J usage is TRBJ2-1; possibly TRBD2 for D (6 bases). The CDR3 is made up of 16 amino acids. Trimming took off 4 bases at V and 1 base at J, with 14 bases between the two ends. The germline CDR1 and CDR2 sequences are SGHVS and FQNEAQ. The CDR3 spells CASSSDRGRSYNEQFF. The CDR3 DNA reads as TGTGCCAGCAGCTCCGACCGGGGGAGATCCTACAATGAGCAGTTCTTC. The variable domain in full, with the rest retrieved from reference TRBV7-8 and TRBJ2-1, is GAGVSQSPRYKVAKRGQDVALRCDPISGHVSLFWYQQALGQGPEFLTYFQNEAQLDKSGLPSDRFFAERPEGSVSTLKIQRTQQEDSAVYLCASSSDRGRSYNEQFFGPGTRLTVL.

This clone was counted between two and nine times. The V call is TRBV25-1, the J call TRBJ2-7, with TRBD1 as a possible D gene (6 bases). The CDR3 contains 13 residues. The V end was cut by 4 bases, the J end by 3 bases, with 10 bases between. Germline CDR1 MGHDK, CDR2 SYGVNS. This CDR3 is CASSGQGLYEQYF. The CDR3 bases are TGTGCCAGCAGTGGGCAGGGGCTCTACGAGCAGTACTTC.

CDR3 DNA sequence: TGCGCCAGCAGCTTACTAGCGGGAGGGCGATCCTACGAGCAGTACTTC. Translating gives CASSLLAGGRSYEQYF. The chain combines TRBV5-1 with TRBJ2-7; 13 bases agree with TRBD2. The trim removed 2 bases at V and 1 base at J, leaving 3 bases unmatched. Looked up from germline, CDR1 is SGHRS and CDR2 is YFSETQ. The CDR3 runs to 16 residues. Filled out from reference TRBV5-1 and TRBJ2-7, the complete variable domain reads KAGVTQTPRYLIKTRGQQVTLSCSPISGHRSVSWYQQTPGQGLQFLFEYFSETQRNKGNFPGRFSGRQFSNSRSEMNVSTLELGDSALYLCASSLLAGGRSYEQYFGPGTRLTVT.

The rearrangement joins TRBV4-3 to TRBJ2-1; 8 bases are shared with TRBD2. The CDR3 loop spans 15 amino acids. Losses at the gene ends were 4 bases for V and 5 bases for J; bases not matched to a gene: 7. The V gene's germline CDR1 is LGHNA and CDR2 YSLEER. Written as DNA, the CDR3 is TGCGCCAGCAGCCTCCGGATTAGCGGGAACAATGAGCAGTTCTTC. This encodes CASSLRISGNNEQFF.

The chain combines TRBV20-1 with TRBJ2-3; D call uncertain. Germline CDR1 reads DFQATT; CDR2 reads SNEGSKA (reference sequence). Trimming removed 5 bases from V and 5 bases from J, with 5 bases in between. This CDR3 is built from 10 residues. The CDR3 spells CSAARDTQYF. In DNA form, the CDR3 reads TGCAGTGCTGCCCGAGATACGCAGTATTTT.

The chain couples TRBV7-9 to TRBJ1-5, with D tentatively TRBD1 (5 bases). There are 14 residues in the CDR3. Deletions cut 2 bases from V and 6 bases from J, with 11 bases between. Germline loops: CDR1 SEHNR, CDR2 FQNEAQ (reference sequence). The CDR3 DNA is TGTGCCAGCAGCTTATCAGGGTCTGGTCAGCCCCAGCATTTT. This translates into CASSLSGSGQPQHF.

This chain links TRBV5-4 with TRBJ1-1, with TRBD1 identical over 8 bases. The CDR3 spans 15 residues. V shed 3 bases, J shed 1 base, and the junction held 5 bases outside the gene matches. Germline V CDR1 and CDR2: SGHNT, YYREEE (reference sequence). The CDR3 spells CASSYDRGQNTEAFF. In DNA form, the CDR3 reads TGTGCCAGCAGCTATGACAGGGGTCAGAACACTGAAGCTTTCTTT.

This clone has only a few counts. This chain joins TRBV18 and TRBJ1-3; D uncertain. This CDR3 comprises 17 residues. Trimming left V 0 bases short and J 2 bases short, with 14 bases between. The germline V gene encodes CDR1 KGHSH and CDR2 LQKENI. The CDR3 nucleotides are TGTGCCAGCTCACCACCGTCCTGGCGGTACACTGGAAACACCATATATTTT. Translating it yields CASSPPSWRYTGNTIYF.

This rearrangement joins TRBV5-4 to TRBJ2-7, with 10 bases that match TRBD2. After removal of 4 bases from V and 0 bases from J, the junction contained 1 base not matched to a gene. The CDR3 sequence is 14 residues long. Germline assignment: CDR1 SGHNT and CDR2 YYREEE (reference sequence). The CDR3 protein is CASSKREGSYEQYF. CDR3 nucleotides: TGTGCCAGCAGCAAGCGGGAGGGCTCCTACGAGCAGTACTTC.

V and J are TRBV19 and TRBJ1-1; no clear D. V was clipped by 3 bases and J by 3 bases, with 11 bases between them. CDR3 length equals 14 residues. The germline V gene encodes CDR1 LNHDA and CDR2 SQIVND (reference sequence). The CDR3 here is CASSIGVTDTEAFF. The CDR3 DNA follows: TGTGCCAGTAGTATCGGGGTTACGGACACTGAAGCTTTCTTT.

This chain connects TRBV19 to TRBJ2-7, with D tentatively TRBD1 or TRBD2 (5 bases each). CDR1 and CDR2 from the germline V gene are LNHDA and SQIVND (reference sequence). The CDR3 has 10 amino acids. V lost 8 bases and J lost 7, with 9 bases in between. This CDR3 reads CASSGAEQYF. CDR3 nucleotides: TGTGCCAGTTCCGGGGCAGAGCAGTACTTC.

V gene TRBV19 combines with J gene TRBJ1-2; D gene uncertain. The CDR3 has 12 residues. Trimming shortened V by 6 bases and J by 7 bases, and 12 bases separated the two germline ends. Germline V gene data show CDR1 as LNHDA and CDR2 as SQIVND (reference sequence). The CDR3 coding sequence is TGTGCCAGTAGCCCCAATAGGGCTGGCTACACCTTC. It codes for CASSPNRAGYTF. Drawing the rest from reference TRBV19 and TRBJ1-2, the complete variable domain is DGGITQSPKYLFRKEGQNVTLSCEQNLNHDAMYWYRQDPGQGLRLIYYSQIVNDFQKGDIAEGYSVSREKKESFPLTVTSAQKNPTAFYLCASSPNRAGYTFGSGTRLTVV.

The CDR3 nucleotides read TGTGCCTGGAGTGTACGTTGGGGGGGCCGTGGTAGCTACGAGCAGTACTTC. It translates to CAWSVRWGGRGSYEQYF. V usage is TRBV30 and J usage is TRBJ2-7; perhaps TRBD2 as D (7 bases). CDR3 length equals 17 residues. Trimming took 0 bases from V and 3 from J, leaving 21 bases between them. Germline CDR1 reads GTSNPN; CDR2 reads SVGIG (reference sequence).

The V call is TRBV9, the J call TRBJ2-1, with 10 bases matching TRBD1. V dropped 4 bases and J dropped 7; count of bases not matched to a gene: 5. The CDR3 runs 14 residues. The germline gives CDR1 SGDLS, CDR2 YYNGEE. In nucleotides, the CDR3 is TGTGCCAGCAGCCCAAGGACAGGGGGAAATGAGCAGTTCTTC. This encodes CASSPRTGGNEQFF.

The chain joins TRBV5-1 to TRBJ2-7, with D perhaps TRBD2 (6 bases). The CDR3 is made up of 14 amino acids. The V and J ends lost 4 bases and 4 bases respectively, with 15 bases between them. Germline loops: CDR1 SGHRS, CDR2 YFSETQ. Written as DNA, the CDR3 is TGCGCCAGCAGCACGACCGGACTATGGTACGAGCAGTACTTC. It codes for CASSTTGLWYEQYF.

The gene calls are TRBV6-6 and TRBJ1-4; D remains ambiguous. Trimming removed 6 bases at V and 4 bases at J, with 12 bases between. Germline V gives CDR1 MNHNY, CDR2 SVGAGI (reference sequence). This CDR3 is built from 14 residues. CDR3 nucleotides: TGTGCCAGCAGACCCGAAGCTAATAATGAAAAACTGTTTTTT. It translates to CASRPEANNEKLFF.

This sequence joins TRBV7-2 and TRBJ2-1; weak D call: TRBD1 (5 bases). The germline CDR1 and CDR2 sequences are SGHTA and FQGNSA. With 3 bases removed from V and 0 bases from J, the gap between germline ends came to 15 bases. The CDR3 spans 17 residues. The CDR3 bases are TGTGCCAGCAGCTTCTCAGGGTATAGGAGCTCCTACAATGAGCAGTTCTTC. Translation gives CASSFSGYRSSYNEQFF.

The chain employs TRBV9 and TRBJ1-5; D is uncertain. Germline assignment: CDR1 SGDLS and CDR2 YYNGEE. The length of the CDR3 is 14 residues. V lost 3 bases to trimming and J lost 4 bases, with 11 bases between them. The CDR3: CASSAEDGNQPQHF. The DNA for the CDR3 is TGTGCCAGCAGCGCAGAGGACGGTAATCAGCCCCAGCATTTT.

The V and J genes are TRBV19 and TRBJ1-1; D remains unclear. Between the trimmed V and J ends, which lost 3 bases and 7 bases, there was a span of 24 bases. The CDR3 spans 17 residues. Germline V gene sequence: CDR1 LNHDA, CDR2 SQIVND (reference sequence). The CDR3 loop is CASSILSPAGGVLEAFF. The DNA of the CDR3 is TGTGCCAGTAGTATCCTCTCCCCGGCAGGCGGGGTGCTTGAAGCTTTCTTT.

This rearrangement joins TRBV7-3 to TRBJ1-5, with D maybe TRBD1 (5 bases). V was pared by 2 bases and J by 3 bases, with 14 bases between. CDR1 is SGHTA and CDR2 is FQGTGA in the germline V gene. CDR3 length equals 16 residues. The CDR3 coding sequence is TGTGCCAGCAGCTTAGATTATTGGGGGACCAATCAGCCCCAGCATTTT. Translation: CASSLDYWGTNQPQHF.

The rearrangement uses TRBV28 and TRBJ2-3; TRBD1 aligns across 8 bases. The CDR3 extends over 14 amino acids. CDR1 MDHEN and CDR2 SYDVKM come from the germline V gene. The V gene end was trimmed by 6 bases and the J gene end by 5 bases; junction bases not matched to a gene: 7. CDR3 in amino acids: CASRPGQEVDTQYF. DNA of the CDR3: TGTGCCAGCAGGCCGGGACAGGAGGTAGATACGCAGTATTTT.

A single count supports this clone. This chain uses TRBV28 with TRBJ2-7, with TRBD2 matching over 9 bases. With 5 bases clipped from V and 3 bases from J, the junction kept 8 bases outside the gene matches. The CDR3 spans 15 residues. In germline, CDR1 is MDHEN, CDR2 SYDVKM. CDR3 loop: CASSSPASGNYEQYF. The CDR3 DNA is TGTGCCAGCAGTAGTCCAGCTAGCGGGAACTACGAGCAGTACTTC.

V usage is TRBV10-3 and J usage is TRBJ2-2, with TRBD2 identical over 8 bases. The CDR3 runs 15 residues. J gave up 5 bases and V 1 base, and 3 bases lay outside the gene matches. CDR1 ENHRY and CDR2 SYGVKD come from the germline V gene. The CDR3 sequence: CAISELAGNTGELFF. The CDR3 coding sequence is TGTGCCATCAGTGAGTTAGCGGGAAATACCGGGGAGCTGTTTTTT.